The TCR beta chain described here comes from a study of blood T cell repertoires in COVID-19 (TCRdb year 2020). General notes on the study: Collaborator samples came from the United States, Italy and Spain and covered acute and convalescent phases of COVID-19. The material from the prospective study consisted of cDNA or gDNA derived from T cells, B-cell-depleted T cells, or PBMCs. The dataset comprised deeply sampled blood TCRbeta repertoires from subjects exposed to, actively infected with, or recovered from COVID-19. The repertoires were released in a freely available public database intended as a resource for research on the immune response to SARS-CoV-2. Samples came from the ongoing ImmuneRACE study (first 160 participants) plus 1,254 subjects from 6 global collaborators. The sample metadata nearly always contained a de-identified subject ID, COVID-19 status, age in years and sex. Where HLA class I and class II types were available, the types were taken from metadata supplied by the sample provider, not from assay-based typing. The research as a whole found: The quantity of clinical and demographic metadata differed by source and by participant and was supplied without curation.

Each collaborating institution followed its own protocols to collect whole blood in K2EDTA tubes. Collaborator samples were shipped for TCRbeta analysis as frozen whole blood, isolated PBMCs, or DNA extracted from either sample type. V is pared back by 5 bases and J by 1 base, with 12 bases lying between the germline termini. The CDR3 contains 16 residues, cysteine and phenylalanine counted. CDR3 DNA is the only sequence kept; it has 48 bases, read in frame from the first base. Via the germline V gene, CDR1 is LGHNT and CDR2 FRNRAP. On this clone itself: Its specific antigen is unknown. No base quality information exists; no much larger clone differs at one position.

TCRbeta CDR3 regions were amplified from genomic DNA using the immunoSEQ Assay, a bias-controlled multiplex PCR. In the authors' own workflow: The number of nucleated cells in each sample was estimated from the amplification of reference gene primers within the assay. To quantify the absolute abundance of each unique TCRbeta CDR3 rearrangement, sequence reads were collapsed and filtered. For each sample, productive Simpson clonality was calculated as the square root of Simpson's diversity index across productive rearrangements. Not all clones reach the TCRdb copy of this immuneACCESS table, which keeps in-frame sequences only. Checked studies attribute under half of the gap to unresolved V genes and leave the rest unexplained. The V and J calls and the clone size are those of that table, but D and trimming were determined from the DNA. Counted in this sample were 130,000 to 150,000 clones; 84% of them appeared once. Roughly 6.8% of the sample belongs to the ten largest clones.

The sequenced sample was peripheral blood. The V and J genes are TRBV12-5 and TRBJ2-6; the D region possibly corresponds to TRBD1 (6 bases align). The clonotype comes from a woman between 50 and 59 years old in a cohort sampled during active or convalescent COVID-19. The DNA sequence reads TGTGCTAGTGGTCAAATAGACAGGTCTGGGGCCAACGTCCTGACTTTC. Its protein is CASGQIDRSGANVLTF.